A single sample gave rise to the 21 T cell receptor beta chains below, sequenced in a study of blood T cell repertoires in COVID-19. Generated by immunoSEQ multiplex PCR, the TCRdb table keeps only in-frame clones and is missing some. The profile shows roughly 35,000 clones, around 82% of them singletons. Input material: peripheral blood. These receptors were taken from a man aged 65 to 79 with acute or convalescent COVID-19.

The chain has TRBV6-5 and TRBJ2-7, with 7 positions matching TRBD2. CDR3 size: 15 residues. The germline CDR1 and CDR2 sequences are MNHEY and SVGAGI. Trimming took 2 bases from V and 3 from J; bases not matched to a gene: 7. CDR3 protein: CASSYRGEGLYEQYF. The CDR3 DNA reads as TGTGCCAGCAGTTACCGGGGGGAGGGCCTCTACGAGCAGTACTTC.

The chain uses TRBV5-5 and TRBJ2-5; 12 bases agree with TRBD2. The germline V gene has CDR1 SGHKS and CDR2 YYEKEE (reference sequence). CDR3 size: 17 residues. J lost 5 bases, V lost 4 bases, and 12 bases had no gene match. The CDR3 spells CASSLLKTSGSYETQYF. CDR3 DNA sequence: TGTGCCAGCAGCCTCCTGAAGACTAGCGGGAGTTATGAGACCCAGTACTTC. Using reference TRBV5-5 and TRBJ2-5 for the parts outside the CDR3, the full variable domain is DAGVTQSPTHLIKTRGQQVTLRCSPISGHKSVSWYQQVLGQGPQFIFQYYEKEERGRGNFPDRFSARQFPNYSSELNVNALLLGDSALYLCASSLLKTSGSYETQYFGPGTRLLVL.

The chain carries TRBV19 and TRBJ1-4; 7 bases match TRBD1. There are 17 residues in the CDR3. The junction had 8 bases not matched to a gene; V was cut back by 4 bases and J by 0 bases. The germline CDR1 and CDR2 sequences are LNHDA and SQIVND (reference sequence). The CDR3 bases are TGTGCCAGTAGTAGGAGGTGGACAGGTTCAACTAATGAAAAACTGTTTTTT. This gives the protein CASSRRWTGSTNEKLFF. Combining the CDR3 with reference TRBV19 and TRBJ1-4 gives the whole variable domain DGGITQSPKYLFRKEGQNVTLSCEQNLNHDAMYWYRQDPGQGLRLIYYSQIVNDFQKGDIAEGYSVSREKKESFPLTVTSAQKNPTAFYLCASSRRWTGSTNEKLFFGSGTQLSVL.

This clone was seen a few times. This sequence joins TRBV18 and TRBJ1-2; 9 bases line up with TRBD1. V shed 5 bases and J 6 bases; nucleotides not matched to a gene: 7. Germline loops: CDR1 KGHSH, CDR2 LQKENI. There are 14 residues in the CDR3. CDR3 DNA sequence: TGTGCCAGCTCATTTACAGGGGGCATAGATGGCTACACCTTC. As protein: CASSFTGGIDGYTF. Full variable domain (remainder filled in from reference TRBV18 and TRBJ1-2): NAGVMQNPRHLVRRRGQEARLRCSPMKGHSHVYWYRQLPEEGLKFMVYLQKENIIDESGMPKERFSAEFPKEGPSILRIQQVVRGDSAAYFCASSFTGGIDGYTFGSGTRLTVV.

This clone occurred a few times. V is TRBV27 and J is TRBJ1-2; D ambiguous. V was pared by 6 bases and J by 4 bases, with 9 bases between. The CDR3 sequence is 12 residues long. CDR1 and CDR2 from the germline V gene are MNHEY and SMNVEV (reference sequence). CDR3: CASRTVGYGYTF. CDR3 DNA: TGTGCCAGCAGAACCGTCGGCTATGGCTACACCTTC.

The gene calls are TRBV11-2 and TRBJ2-1; D perhaps matches TRBD2 (6 bases). V was trimmed by 5 bases and J by 6 bases, leaving 14 bases between them. The germline gives CDR1 SGHAT, CDR2 FQNNGV. The CDR3 covers 14 residues. The CDR3 DNA reads TGTGCCAGCAGCGGGACTGCTGGGGGCAATGAGCAGTTCTTC. Translated, it gives CASSGTAGGNEQFF.

V gene TRBV7-9 combines with J gene TRBJ2-7; perhaps TRBD2 as D (6 bases). CDR3 length: 13 residues. V lost 5 bases and J lost 6, with 14 bases in between. Germline-derived CDR1 and CDR2 are SEHNR and FQNEAQ (reference sequence). The chain's CDR3 is CASSKEEGLEQYF. Here the CDR3 DNA reads TGTGCCAGCAGCAAAGAGGAGGGACTCGAGCAGTACTTC.

Written as DNA, the CDR3 is TGTGCCAGCAGTGCTAGGGGCGGAAGCAATCAGCCCCAGCATTTT. Encoded protein: CASSARGGSNQPQHF. This rearrangement joins TRBV6-6 to TRBJ1-5, with D perhaps matching TRBD1 (5 bases). This CDR3 is built from 15 residues. With 5 bases removed from V and 1 base from J, the gap between germline ends came to 12 bases. Germline V gene data show CDR1 as MNHNY and CDR2 as SVGAGI (reference sequence).

This chain uses TRBV7-2 with TRBJ2-7; maybe TRBD1 (6 bases). The CDR3 contains 12 residues. V gave up 3 bases and J gave up 4 bases, with 7 bases separating them. Germline V gives CDR1 SGHTA, CDR2 FQGNSA. In DNA, the CDR3 is TGTGCCAGCAGCTTCACAGGGTACGAGCAGTACTTC. Translation gives CASSFTGYEQYF.

The chain is built from TRBV15 and TRBJ2-1; perhaps TRBD2 as D (5 bases). The V and J ends lost 5 bases and 0 bases respectively, with 14 bases between them. The CDR3 has 16 residues. Germline V gene sequence: CDR1 LNHNV, CDR2 YYDKDF (reference sequence). CDR3 in amino acids: CATSGPDLSSYNEQFF. The CDR3 bases are TGTGCCACCAGCGGACCGGACTTGAGCTCCTACAATGAGCAGTTCTTC.

This chain links TRBV19 with TRBJ2-7, with a tentative D call TRBD2 (5 bases). The V end lost 4 bases, the J end lost 3 bases, and 16 bases lay between the germline ends. The CDR3 covers 15 residues. CDR1 is LNHDA, CDR2 SQIVND, per germline (reference sequence). The CDR3 coding sequence is TGTGCCAGTAGTAAAATTCGGACTGACTTCTACGAGCAGTACTTC. It encodes CASSKIRTDFYEQYF.

The J gene is TRBJ2-5, the V gene TRBV24-1; possibly TRBD1 for D (5 bases). Per the germline V gene, CDR1 is KGHDR and CDR2 is SFDVKD. The CDR3 sequence is 16 residues long. The V end lost 7 bases, the J end lost 5 bases, and 22 bases lay between the germline ends. The CDR3 region has the DNA TGTGCCACCAGCTCGCGTACGCAAGGGGCTGGTGAGACCCAGTACTTC. Its translation is CATSSRTQGAGETQYF.

The chain uses TRBV10-2 and TRBJ1-5; possible D gene TRBD1, 5 bases. CDR1 is WSHSY, CDR2 SAAADI, per germline. The CDR3 runs 16 residues. With 3 bases removed from V and 2 bases from J, the gap between germline ends came to 14 bases. The CDR3 region has the DNA TGCGCCAGCAGTGACGCCAACGGCAGGGGCAATCAGCCCCAGCATTTT. This sequence encodes CASSDANGRGNQPQHF.

The chain links TRBV18 to TRBJ2-5, with D tentatively TRBD1 (6 bases). This CDR3 region has 16 residues. V dropped 2 bases and J dropped 1 base, with 14 bases sitting between them. Germline-derived CDR1 and CDR2 are KGHSH and LQKENI. CDR3 nucleotides: TGTGCCAGCTCACCAAACATCCGACAGGCCCAAGAGACCCAGTACTTC. Protein sequence: CASSPNIRQAQETQYF. Based on the CDR3 plus reference TRBV18 and TRBJ2-5, the full variable domain is NAGVMQNPRHLVRRRGQEARLRCSPMKGHSHVYWYRQLPEEGLKFMVYLQKENIIDESGMPKERFSAEFPKEGPSILRIQQVVRGDSAAYFCASSPNIRQAQETQYFGPGTRLLVL.

The rearrangement uses TRBV2 and TRBJ1-2, with D possibly being TRBD1 (5 bases). V was clipped by 2 bases and J by 7 bases, with 20 bases between them. CDR3 length: 16 residues. The V gene's germline CDR1 is SNHLY and CDR2 FYNNEI. CDR3: CASSEYVVGQGIGYTF. CDR3 DNA: TGTGCCAGCAGTGAATATGTAGTGGGGCAGGGTATTGGCTACACCTTC.

The table lists this clone with a few counts. V and J are TRBV11-2 and TRBJ2-7; D remains ambiguous. CDR1 is SGHAT, CDR2 FQNNGV, per germline. Trimming cost V 4 bases and J 2 bases, with 3 bases left between them. CDR3 length equals 11 residues. CDR3 in DNA: TGTGCCAGCAGCTCAGCCTACGAGCAGTACTTC. This sequence encodes CASSSAYEQYF.

The chain recombines TRBV6-1 with TRBJ1-2; no clear D gene. The CDR3 contains 12 residues. Between the trimmed V and J ends, which lost 3 bases and 6 bases, there was a span of 8 bases. Germline V gene data show CDR1 as MNHNS and CDR2 as SASEGT. CDR3 sequence: CASSDRLNGYTF. The CDR3, as DNA: TGTGCCAGCAGTGACAGGTTAAATGGCTACACCTTC.

This clone was recorded once. This rearrangement joins TRBV2 to TRBJ1-3; 8 bases line up with TRBD1. The germline CDR1 and CDR2 sequences are SNHLY and FYNNEI. The CDR3 length is 14 residues. The V gene end was trimmed by 6 bases and the J gene end by 5 bases; junction bases not matched to a gene: 6. The CDR3 protein is CASSGQGGRNTIYF. In DNA form, the CDR3 reads TGTGCCAGCAGCGGACAGGGAGGGAGAAACACCATATATTTT.

This chain uses TRBV28 with TRBJ2-1; 13 bases agree with TRBD2. V trimming: 5 bases; J trimming: 6 bases; junction bases outside the gene matches: 4. The length of the CDR3 is 15 residues. The germline gives CDR1 MDHEN, CDR2 SYDVKM. Here the CDR3 DNA reads TGTGCCAGCAGTCTCGGGACTAGCGGGACCAATGAGCAGTTCTTC. This sequence encodes CASSLGTSGTNEQFF.

The gene calls are TRBV24-1 and TRBJ1-4, with 8 positions matching TRBD1. Germline trimming cut 3 bases from V and 5 bases from J; bases unmatched to any gene: 4. The CDR3 runs to 15 residues. Germline CDR1 reads KGHDR; CDR2 reads SFDVKD. The CDR3 reads CATSDGTGPNEKLFF. DNA of the CDR3: TGTGCCACCAGTGATGGGACAGGACCAAATGAAAAACTGTTTTTT.

The chain combines TRBV14 with TRBJ2-3; 8 bases match TRBD2. The CDR3 is 16 residues long. Trimming removed 4 bases from V and 5 bases from J; junction bases left unmatched: 11. Looked up from germline, CDR1 is SGHDN and CDR2 is FVKESK. CDR3 sequence reads: CASSLLTGGAKDTQYF. CDR3 DNA: TGTGCCAGCAGCCTATTGACCGGGGGGGCCAAAGATACGCAGTATTTT.